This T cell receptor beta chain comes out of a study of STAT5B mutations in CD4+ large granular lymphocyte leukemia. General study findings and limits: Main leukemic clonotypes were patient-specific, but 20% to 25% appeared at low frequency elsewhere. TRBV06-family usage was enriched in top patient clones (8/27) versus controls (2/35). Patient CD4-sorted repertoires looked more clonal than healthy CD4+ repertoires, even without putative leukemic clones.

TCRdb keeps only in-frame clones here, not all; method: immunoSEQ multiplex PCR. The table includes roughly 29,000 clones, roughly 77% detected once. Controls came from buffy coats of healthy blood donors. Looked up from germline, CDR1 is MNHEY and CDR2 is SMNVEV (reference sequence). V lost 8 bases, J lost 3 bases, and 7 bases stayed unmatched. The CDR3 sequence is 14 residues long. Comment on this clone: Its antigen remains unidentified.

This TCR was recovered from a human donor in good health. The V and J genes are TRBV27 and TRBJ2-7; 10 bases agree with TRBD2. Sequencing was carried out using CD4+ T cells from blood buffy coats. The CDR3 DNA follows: TGTGCCAGCGCTATAGCGGGGGGCTACTACGAGCAGTACTTC. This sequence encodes CASAIAGGYYEQYF.